This TCR beta chain was recorded in a study of response to subunit inactivated influenza vaccine. TCRdb reprocessed the RT-PCR reads with MiXCR, giving one entry per CDR3 protein. Of about 700,000 distinct CDR3 sequences detected, 12% to 15% appear once; the ten largest clones hold 7.5% to 8%. The CDR3 has 16 amino acids. CDR1 is SEHNR and CDR2 is FQNEAQ in the germline V gene (reference sequence). The V segment lost 1 base and the J segment 4 bases; nucleotides outside the gene matches: 7. General study findings and limits: Authors suggested seasonal influenza vaccinations each recruit few new T cells.

This clonotype has a handful of counts. Its antigen is unidentified. Sequences were derived from PBMCs from blood, sampled less than 15 days before vaccination. V is TRBV7-9 and J is TRBJ2-1, with 7 bases aligning to TRBD2. The sequence came from a man in his fifties or sixties who received an inactivated influenza vaccine. The CDR3 nucleotides read TGTGCCAGCAGCTTAGGTGCGGGGGTCCCTTACAATGAGCAGTTCTTC. This translates into CASSLGAGVPYNEQFF. The full variable domain, its missing parts supplied by reference TRBV7-9 and TRBJ2-1, is DTGVSQNPRHKITKRGQNVTFRCDPISEHNRLYWYRQTLGQGPEFLTYFQNEAQLEKSRLLSDRFSAERPKGSFSTLEIQRTEQGDSAMYLCASSLGAGVPYNEQFFGPGTRLTVL.